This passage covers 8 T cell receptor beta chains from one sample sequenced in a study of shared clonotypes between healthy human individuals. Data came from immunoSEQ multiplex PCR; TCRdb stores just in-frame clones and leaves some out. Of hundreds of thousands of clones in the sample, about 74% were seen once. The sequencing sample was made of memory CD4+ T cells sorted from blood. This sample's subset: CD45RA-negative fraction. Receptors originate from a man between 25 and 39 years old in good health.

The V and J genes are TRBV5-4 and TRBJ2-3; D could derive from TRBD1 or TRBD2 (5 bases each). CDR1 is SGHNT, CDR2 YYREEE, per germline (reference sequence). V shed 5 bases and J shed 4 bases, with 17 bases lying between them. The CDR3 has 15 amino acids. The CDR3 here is CASSTSGTIADTQYF. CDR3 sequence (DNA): TGTGCCAGCAGTACTTCAGGGACGATCGCAGATACGCAGTATTTT.

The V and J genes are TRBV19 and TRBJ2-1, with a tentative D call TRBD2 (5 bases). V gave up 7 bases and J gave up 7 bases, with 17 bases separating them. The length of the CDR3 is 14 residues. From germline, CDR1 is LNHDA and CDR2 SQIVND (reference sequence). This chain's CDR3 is CASNPGGQANEQFF. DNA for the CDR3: TGTGCCAGTAACCCCGGAGGCCAGGCGAATGAGCAGTTCTTC. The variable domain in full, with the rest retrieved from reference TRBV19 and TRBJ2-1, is DGGITQSPKYLFRKEGQNVTLSCEQNLNHDAMYWYRQDPGQGLRLIYYSQIVNDFQKGDIAEGYSVSREKKESFPLTVTSAQKNPTAFYLCASNPGGQANEQFFGPGTRLTVL.

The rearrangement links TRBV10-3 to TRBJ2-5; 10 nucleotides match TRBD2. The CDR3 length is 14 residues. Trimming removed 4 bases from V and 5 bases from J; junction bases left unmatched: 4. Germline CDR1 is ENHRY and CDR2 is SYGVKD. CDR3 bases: TGTGCCATCAGTGGGATAGCGGGAGGCGAGACCCAGTACTTC. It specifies CAISGIAGGETQYF.

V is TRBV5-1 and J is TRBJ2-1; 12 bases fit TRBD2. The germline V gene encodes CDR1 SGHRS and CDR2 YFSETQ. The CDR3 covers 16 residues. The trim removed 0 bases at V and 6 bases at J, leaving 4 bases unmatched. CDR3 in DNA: TGCGCCAGCAGCTTGGACGGACTAGCGGGATTCAATGAGCAGTTCTTC. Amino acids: CASSLDGLAGFNEQFF.

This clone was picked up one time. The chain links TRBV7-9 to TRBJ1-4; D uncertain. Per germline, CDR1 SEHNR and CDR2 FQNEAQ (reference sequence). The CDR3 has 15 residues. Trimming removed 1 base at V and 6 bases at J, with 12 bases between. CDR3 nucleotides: TGTGCCAGCAGCTTAGTAGGTGCTTGGGATGAAAAACTGTTTTTT. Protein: CASSLVGAWDEKLFF.

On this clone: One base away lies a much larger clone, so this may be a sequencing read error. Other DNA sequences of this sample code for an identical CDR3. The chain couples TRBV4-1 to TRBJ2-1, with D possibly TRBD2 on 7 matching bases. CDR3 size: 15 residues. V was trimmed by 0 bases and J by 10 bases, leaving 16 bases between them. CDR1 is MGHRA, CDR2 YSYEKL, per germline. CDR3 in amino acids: CASSQDRAGQGEQFF. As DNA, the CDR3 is TGCGCCAGCAGCCAAGATCGAGCGGGGCAGGGGGAGCAGTTCTTC.

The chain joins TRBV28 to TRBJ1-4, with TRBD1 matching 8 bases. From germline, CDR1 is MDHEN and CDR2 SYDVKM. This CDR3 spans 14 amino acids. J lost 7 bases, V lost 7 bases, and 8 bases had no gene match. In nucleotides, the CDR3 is TGTGCCAGCATGACAGGGGCGATTGGTGAAAAACTGTTTTTT. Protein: CASMTGAIGEKLFF. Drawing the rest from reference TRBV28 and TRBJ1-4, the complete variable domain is DVKVTQSSRYLVKRTGEKVFLECVQDMDHENMFWYRQDPGLGLRLIYFSYDVKMKEKGDIPEGYSVSREKKERFSLILESASTNQTSMYLCASMTGAIGEKLFFGSGTQLSVL.

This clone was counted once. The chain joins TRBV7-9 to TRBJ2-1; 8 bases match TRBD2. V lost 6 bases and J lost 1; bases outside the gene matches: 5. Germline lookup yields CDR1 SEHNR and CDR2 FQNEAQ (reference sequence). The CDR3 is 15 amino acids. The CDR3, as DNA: TGTGCCAGCAGTGCCGGGACTAGTTCCTACAATGAGCAGTTCTTC. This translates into CASSAGTSSYNEQFF. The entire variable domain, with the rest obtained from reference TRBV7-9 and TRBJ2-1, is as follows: DTGVSQNPRHKITKRGQNVTFRCDPISEHNRLYWYRQTLGQGPEFLTYFQNEAQLEKSRLLSDRFSAERPKGSFSTLEIQRTEQGDSAMYLCASSAGTSSYNEQFFGPGTRLTVL.